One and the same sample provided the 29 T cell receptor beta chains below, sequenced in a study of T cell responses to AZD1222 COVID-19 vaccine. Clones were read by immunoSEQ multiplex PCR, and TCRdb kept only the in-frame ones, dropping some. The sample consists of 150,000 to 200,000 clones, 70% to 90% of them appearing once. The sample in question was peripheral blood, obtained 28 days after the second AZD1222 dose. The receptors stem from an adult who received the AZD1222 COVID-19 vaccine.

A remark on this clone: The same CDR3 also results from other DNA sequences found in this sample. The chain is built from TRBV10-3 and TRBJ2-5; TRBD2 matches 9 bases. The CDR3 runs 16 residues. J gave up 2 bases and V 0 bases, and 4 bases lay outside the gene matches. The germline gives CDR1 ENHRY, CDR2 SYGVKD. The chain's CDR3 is CAISESTSGGQETQYF. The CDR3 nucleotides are TGTGCCATCAGTGAGTCGACCAGCGGGGGGCAAGAGACCCAGTACTTC.

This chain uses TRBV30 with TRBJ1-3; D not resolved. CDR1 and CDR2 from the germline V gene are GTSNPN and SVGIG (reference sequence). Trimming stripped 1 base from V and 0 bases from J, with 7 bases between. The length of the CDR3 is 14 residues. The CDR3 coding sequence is TGTGCCTGGAGTGAGTGGCTCTCTGGAAACACCATATATTTT. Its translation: CAWSEWLSGNTIYF. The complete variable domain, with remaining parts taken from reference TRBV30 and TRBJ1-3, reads SQTIHQWPATLVQPVGSPLSLECTVEGTSNPNLYWYRQAAGRGLQLLFYSVGIGQISSEVPQNLSASRPQDRQFILSSKKLLLSDSGFYLCAWSEWLSGNTIYFGEGSWLTVV.

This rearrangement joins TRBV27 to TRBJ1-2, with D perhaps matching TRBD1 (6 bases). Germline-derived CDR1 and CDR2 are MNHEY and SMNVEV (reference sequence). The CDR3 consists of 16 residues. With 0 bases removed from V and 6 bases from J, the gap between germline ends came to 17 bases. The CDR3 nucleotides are TGTGCCAGCAGTTTATCGATGGGGACAAGGCTAGATGGCTACACCTTC. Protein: CASSLSMGTRLDGYTF.

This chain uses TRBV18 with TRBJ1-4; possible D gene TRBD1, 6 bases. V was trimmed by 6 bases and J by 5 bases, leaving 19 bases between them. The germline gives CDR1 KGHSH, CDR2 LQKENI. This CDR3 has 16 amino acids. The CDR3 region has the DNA TGTGCCAGCTCGCAGACGATCGGGACACAGAATGAAAAACTGTTTTTT. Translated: CASSQTIGTQNEKLFF.

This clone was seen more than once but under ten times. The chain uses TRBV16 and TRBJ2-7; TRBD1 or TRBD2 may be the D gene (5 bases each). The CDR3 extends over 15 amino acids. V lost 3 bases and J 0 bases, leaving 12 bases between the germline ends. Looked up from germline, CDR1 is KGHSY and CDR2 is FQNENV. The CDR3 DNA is TGTGCCAGCAGCCATATGGGACGAAGCTCCTACGAGCAGTACTTC. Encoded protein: CASSHMGRSSYEQYF.

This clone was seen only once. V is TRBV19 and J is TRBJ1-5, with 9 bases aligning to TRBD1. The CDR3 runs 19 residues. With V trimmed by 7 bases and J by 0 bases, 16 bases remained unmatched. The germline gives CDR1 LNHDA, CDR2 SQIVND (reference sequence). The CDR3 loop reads CASTYGARRDRDSNQPQHF. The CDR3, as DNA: TGTGCCAGTACCTATGGAGCCCGCCGGGACAGGGATAGCAATCAGCCCCAGCATTTT.

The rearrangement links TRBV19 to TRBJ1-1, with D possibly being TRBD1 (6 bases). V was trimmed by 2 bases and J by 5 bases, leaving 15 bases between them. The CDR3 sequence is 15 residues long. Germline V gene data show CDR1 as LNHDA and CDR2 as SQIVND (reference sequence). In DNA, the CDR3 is TGTGCCAGTAGTATAACGGCAGGGGCGAGGACTGAAGCTTTCTTT. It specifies CASSITAGARTEAFF.

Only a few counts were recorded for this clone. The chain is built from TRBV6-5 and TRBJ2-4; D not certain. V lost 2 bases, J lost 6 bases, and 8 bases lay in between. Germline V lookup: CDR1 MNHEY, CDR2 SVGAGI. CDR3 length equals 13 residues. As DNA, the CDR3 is TGTGCCAGCAGTTACGACCGTCTAAACATTCAGTACTTC. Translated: CASSYDRLNIQYF.

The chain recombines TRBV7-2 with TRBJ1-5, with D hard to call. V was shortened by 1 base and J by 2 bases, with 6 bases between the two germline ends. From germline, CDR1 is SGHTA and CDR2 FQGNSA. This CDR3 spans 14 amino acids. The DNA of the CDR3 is TGTGCCAGCAGCTTAGGACAAGGCAATCAGCCCCAGCATTTT. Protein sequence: CASSLGQGNQPQHF. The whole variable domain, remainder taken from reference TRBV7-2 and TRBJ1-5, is GAGVSQSPSNKVTEKGKDVELRCDPISGHTALYWYRQSLGQGLEFLIYFQGNSAPDKSGLPSDRFSAERTGGSVSTLTIQRTQQEDSAVYLCASSLGQGNQPQHFGDGTRLSIL.

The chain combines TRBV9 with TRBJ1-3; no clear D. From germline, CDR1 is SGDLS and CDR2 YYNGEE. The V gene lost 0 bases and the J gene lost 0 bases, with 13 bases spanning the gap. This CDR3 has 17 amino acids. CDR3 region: CASSVAGRAPSGNTIYF. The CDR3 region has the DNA TGTGCCAGCAGCGTAGCTGGGAGGGCACCCTCTGGAAACACCATATATTTT.

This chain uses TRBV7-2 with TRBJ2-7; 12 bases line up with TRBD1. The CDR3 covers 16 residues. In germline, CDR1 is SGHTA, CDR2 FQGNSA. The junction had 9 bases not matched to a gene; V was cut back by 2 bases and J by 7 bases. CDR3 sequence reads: CASSLSPGTGGREQYF. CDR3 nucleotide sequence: TGTGCCAGCAGCTTATCGCCGGGGACAGGGGGCCGTGAGCAGTACTTC.

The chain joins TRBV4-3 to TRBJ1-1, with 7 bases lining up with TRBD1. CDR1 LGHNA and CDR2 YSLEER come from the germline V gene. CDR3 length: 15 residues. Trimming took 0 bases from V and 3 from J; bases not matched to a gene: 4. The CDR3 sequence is CASSQDPGGHTEAFF. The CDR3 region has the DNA TGCGCCAGCAGCCAAGATCCAGGGGGGCACACTGAAGCTTTCTTT.

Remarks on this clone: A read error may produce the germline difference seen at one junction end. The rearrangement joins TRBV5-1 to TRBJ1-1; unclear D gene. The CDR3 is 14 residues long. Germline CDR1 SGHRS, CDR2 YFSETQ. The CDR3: CASRLNSVNTEAFF. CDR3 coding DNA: TGCGCCAGCCGCTTGAACAGTGTGAACACTGAAGCTTTCTTT.

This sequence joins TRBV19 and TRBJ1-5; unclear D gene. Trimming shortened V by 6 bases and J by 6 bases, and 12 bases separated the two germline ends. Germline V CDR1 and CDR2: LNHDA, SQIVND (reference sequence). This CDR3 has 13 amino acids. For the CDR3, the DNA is TGTGCCAGTAGGTCAGGACGGCTTCAGCCCCAGCATTTT. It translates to CASRSGRLQPQHF.

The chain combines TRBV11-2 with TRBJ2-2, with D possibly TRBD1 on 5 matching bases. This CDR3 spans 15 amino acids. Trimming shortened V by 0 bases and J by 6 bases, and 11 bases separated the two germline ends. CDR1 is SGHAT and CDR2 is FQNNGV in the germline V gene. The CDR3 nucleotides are TGTGCCAGCAGCTTAGAATGGGGCGAATCCGGGGAGCTGTTTTTT. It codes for CASSLEWGESGELFF. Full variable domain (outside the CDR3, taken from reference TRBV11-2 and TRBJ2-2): EAGVAQSPRYKIIEKRQSVAFWCNPISGHATLYWYQQILGQGPKLLIQFQNNGVVDDSQLPKDRFSAERLKGVDSTLKIQPAKLEDSAVYLCASSLEWGESGELFFGEGSRLTVL.

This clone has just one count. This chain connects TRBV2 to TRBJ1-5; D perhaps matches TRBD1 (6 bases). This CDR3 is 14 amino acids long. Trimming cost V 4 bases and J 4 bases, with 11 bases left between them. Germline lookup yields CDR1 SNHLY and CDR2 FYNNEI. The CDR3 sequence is CASSVYRANQPQHF. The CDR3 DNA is TGTGCCAGCAGTGTATACAGGGCTAATCAGCCCCAGCATTTT.

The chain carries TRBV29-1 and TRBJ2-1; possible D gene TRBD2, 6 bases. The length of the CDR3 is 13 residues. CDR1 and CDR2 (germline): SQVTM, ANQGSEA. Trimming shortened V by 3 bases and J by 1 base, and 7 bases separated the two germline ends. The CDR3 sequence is CSVDGGSYNEQFF. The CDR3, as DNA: TGCAGCGTTGATGGGGGGTCCTACAATGAGCAGTTCTTC.

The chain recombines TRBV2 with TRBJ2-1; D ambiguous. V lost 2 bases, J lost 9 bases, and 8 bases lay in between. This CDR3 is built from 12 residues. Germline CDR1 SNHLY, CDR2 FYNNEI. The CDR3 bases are TGTGCCAGCAGTGAAAATAGAGGTGAGCAGTTCTTC. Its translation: CASSENRGEQFF.

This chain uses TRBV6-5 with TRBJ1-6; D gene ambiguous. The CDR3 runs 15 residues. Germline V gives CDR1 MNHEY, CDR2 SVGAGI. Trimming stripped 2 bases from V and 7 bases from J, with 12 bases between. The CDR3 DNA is TGTGCCAGCAGTTACCTGGCAGGCGTGAATTCACCCCTCCACTTT. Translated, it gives CASSYLAGVNSPLHF.

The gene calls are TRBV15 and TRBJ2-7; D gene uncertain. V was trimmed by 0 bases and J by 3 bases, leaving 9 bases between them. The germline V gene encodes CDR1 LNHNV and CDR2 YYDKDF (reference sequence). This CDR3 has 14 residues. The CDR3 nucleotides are TGTGCCACCAGCAGAGATTTCGGCGGCTACGAGCAGTACTTC. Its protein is CATSRDFGGYEQYF.

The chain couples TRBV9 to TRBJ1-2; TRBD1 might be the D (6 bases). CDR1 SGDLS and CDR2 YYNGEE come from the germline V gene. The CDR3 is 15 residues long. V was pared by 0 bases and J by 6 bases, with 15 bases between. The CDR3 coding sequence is TGTGCCAGCAGCGTAGAGCCCAGGGGCCAGAATGGCTACACCTTC. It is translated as CASSVEPRGQNGYTF.

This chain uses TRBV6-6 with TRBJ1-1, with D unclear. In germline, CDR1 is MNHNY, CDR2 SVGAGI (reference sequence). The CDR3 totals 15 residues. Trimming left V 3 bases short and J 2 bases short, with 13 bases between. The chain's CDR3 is CASSYPTRPNTEAFF. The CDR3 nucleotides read TGTGCCAGCAGTTATCCGACAAGACCCAACACTGAAGCTTTCTTT.

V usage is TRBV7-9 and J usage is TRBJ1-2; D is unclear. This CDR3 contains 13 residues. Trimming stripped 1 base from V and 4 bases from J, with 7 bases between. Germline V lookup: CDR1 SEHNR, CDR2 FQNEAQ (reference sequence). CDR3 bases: TGTGCCAGCAGCTTAGAGGTGGCCTATGGCTACACCTTC. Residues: CASSLEVAYGYTF.

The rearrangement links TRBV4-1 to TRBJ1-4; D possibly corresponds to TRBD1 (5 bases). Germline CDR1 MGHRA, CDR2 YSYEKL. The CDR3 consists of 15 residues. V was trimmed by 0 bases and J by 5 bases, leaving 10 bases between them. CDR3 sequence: CASSQEPGSNEKLFF. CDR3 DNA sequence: TGCGCCAGCAGCCAAGAACCAGGGTCGAATGAAAAACTGTTTTTT.

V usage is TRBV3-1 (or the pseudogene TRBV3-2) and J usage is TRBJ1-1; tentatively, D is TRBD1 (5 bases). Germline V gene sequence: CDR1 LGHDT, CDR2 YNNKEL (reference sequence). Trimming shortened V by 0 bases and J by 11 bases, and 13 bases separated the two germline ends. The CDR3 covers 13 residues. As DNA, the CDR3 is TGTGCCAGCAGCCAAGAGGAGGGGAATTGGGCTTTCTTT. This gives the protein CASSQEEGNWAFF.

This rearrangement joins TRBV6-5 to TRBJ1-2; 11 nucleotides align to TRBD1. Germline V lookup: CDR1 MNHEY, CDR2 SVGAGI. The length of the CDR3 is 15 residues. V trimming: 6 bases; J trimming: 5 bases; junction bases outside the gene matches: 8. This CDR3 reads CASSPGQGAWYGYTF. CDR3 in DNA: TGTGCCAGCAGCCCAGGACAGGGGGCTTGGTATGGCTACACCTTC.

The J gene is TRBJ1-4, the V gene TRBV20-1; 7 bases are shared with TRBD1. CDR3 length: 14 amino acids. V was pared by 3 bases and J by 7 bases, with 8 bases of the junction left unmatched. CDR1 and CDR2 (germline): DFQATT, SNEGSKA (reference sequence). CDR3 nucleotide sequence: TGCAGTGCTAGTGAACAGGGGATGCGTGAAAAACTGTTTTTT. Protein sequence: CSASEQGMREKLFF.

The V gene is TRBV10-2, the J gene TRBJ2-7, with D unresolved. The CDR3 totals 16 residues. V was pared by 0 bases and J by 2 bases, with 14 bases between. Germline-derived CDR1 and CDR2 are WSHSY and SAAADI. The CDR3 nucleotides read TGCGCCAGCAGTGAGTCGGCTGGCTTTTCGACCTACGAGCAGTACTTC. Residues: CASSESAGFSTYEQYF.

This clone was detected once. The CDR3 region has the DNA TGCGCCAGCTTCGACGGTTCCTACGAGCAGTACTTC. Encoded protein: CASFDGSYEQYF. The J gene is TRBJ2-7, the V gene TRBV5-1; no clear D. This CDR3 is built from 12 residues. Germline V gene data show CDR1 as SGHRS and CDR2 as YFSETQ. V lost 7 bases and J 1 base, leaving 9 bases between the germline ends.